The 25 T cell receptor beta chains reported below all come from one sample, sequenced in a study of molecular identifiers for immune sequencing clone quantification. TCRdb analysed the PCR reads with MiXCR anew, one entry per CDR3 protein. The sample lists over 600,000 distinct CDR3 sequences, approximately 20% occurring once. The sequenced sample was naive CD8+ T cells from blood, with Jurkat cell RNA spiked in. Subset denoted: FACS-sorted CD8+CD4-CCR7+CD45RA+ naive T cells. These receptors all come from a human donor in good health. Some libraries in this study had Jurkat cell RNA spiked in.

This clonotype was detected many times. Here the CDR3 reads CASRIQGLGQPQHF. The DNA of the CDR3 is TGTGCCAGCAGGATACAGGGGTTAGGGCAGCCCCAGCATTTT. This chain joins TRBV28 and TRBJ1-5, with 7 bases aligning to TRBD1. The germline V gene encodes CDR1 MDHEN and CDR2 SYDVKM. The length of the CDR3 is 14 residues. Trimming at V came to 6 bases and at J to 7 bases, leaving 9 bases not matched to a gene.

This clonotype was counted many times. The rearrangement uses TRBV11-2 and TRBJ2-7, with 10 bases aligning to TRBD2. Germline loops: CDR1 SGHAT, CDR2 FQNNGV. Unmatched junction bases numbered 16, after V lost 1 base and J lost 4 bases. The CDR3 totals 19 residues. In DNA, the CDR3 is TGTGCCAGCAGCTTAGTTGGGATACTAGCGGGGAGCCCGGATTACGAGCAGTACTTC. It is translated as CASSLVGILAGSPDYEQYF.

This clonotype showed up many times. V gene TRBV7-9 combines with J gene TRBJ2-7; TRBD2 matches at 7 bases. Germline CDR1 SEHNR, CDR2 FQNEAQ (reference sequence). The CDR3 spans 14 residues. V lost 3 bases and J lost 2; bases outside the gene matches: 4. CDR3 in amino acids: CASSFVGGTYEQYF. The CDR3 region has the DNA TGTGCCAGCAGCTTCGTGGGAGGGACCTACGAGCAGTACTTC.

This clonotype was counted many times. The J gene is TRBJ1-5, the V gene TRBV28; 8 bases align to TRBD1. J lost 6 bases, V lost 5 bases, and 3 bases had no gene match. This CDR3 contains 13 residues. In germline, CDR1 is MDHEN, CDR2 SYDVKM. Written as DNA, the CDR3 is TGTGCCAGCAGTCCACAGGGGGTTCAGCCCCAGCATTTT. This encodes CASSPQGVQPQHF.

This clonotype was seen repeatedly, ten times or more. V is TRBV5-1 and J is TRBJ2-5; D could derive from TRBD1 or TRBD2 (5 bases each). The V and J ends lost 2 bases and 0 bases respectively, with 14 bases between them. CDR1 and CDR2 (germline): SGHRS, YFSETQ. This CDR3 spans 16 amino acids. The CDR3 DNA sequence: TGCGCCAGCAGCTTAGGAGATTGGGGGAACCAAGAGACCCAGTACTTC. Translated: CASSLGDWGNQETQYF.

This clonotype was observed at least ten times. The chain joins TRBV20-1 to TRBJ2-3; unclear D gene. Germline CDR1 and CDR2: DFQATT and SNEGSKA (reference sequence). There are 12 residues in the CDR3. Trimming stripped 0 bases from V and 6 bases from J, with 7 bases between. In DNA, the CDR3 is TGCAGTGCTAGAGATCCTACCGATACGCAGTATTTT. Its protein is CSARDPTDTQYF.

The genes are TRBV5-4 and TRBJ2-1, with D maybe TRBD2 (5 bases). The CDR3 sequence is 13 residues long. The ends were cut back, 6 bases at V and 2 bases at J, with 9 bases in the middle. CDR1 SGHNT and CDR2 YYREEE come from the germline V gene (reference sequence). For the CDR3, the DNA is TGTGCCAGCACTCACGGGACCTACAATGAGCAGTTCTTC. It encodes CASTHGTYNEQFF.

The sample holds one count of this clonotype. Compared with germline, one end of the junction differs, possibly owing to a read error. J is TRBJ2-1 and V is TRBV27; 7 nucleotides agree with TRBD2. CDR1 and CDR2 from the germline V gene are MNHEY and SMNVEV (reference sequence). The CDR3 has 16 amino acids. The CDR3 bases are TGTGCCAGCAGTTTCCTATCCTGGGGGGACTACAATGAGCAGATCTTC. Protein: CASSFLSWGDYNEQIF.

This clonotype was seen ten or more times. The rearrangement uses TRBV29-1 and TRBJ1-1; the D is unclear. V shed 3 bases and J shed 4 bases, with 9 bases lying between them. Germline CDR1 and CDR2: SQVTM and ANQGSEA. This CDR3 has 12 amino acids. CDR3 sequence: CSVEGGFTEAFF. In DNA, the CDR3 is TGCAGCGTTGAGGGCGGCTTCACTGAAGCTTTCTTT.

Turning to this clonotype: Just one base apart from a much larger clone, this may be a read error. This chain uses TRBV28 with TRBJ2-7; D gene ambiguous. Deletions cut 5 bases from V and 2 bases from J, with 16 bases between. This CDR3 comprises 15 residues. Germline values: CDR1 MDHEN, CDR2 SYDVKM. CDR3 region: CASSTHDLPPYEQYF. The CDR3, as DNA: TGTGCCAGCAGTACGCACGACTTACCCCCCTACGAGCAGTACTTC.

The rearrangement joins TRBV20-1 to TRBJ2-7; 8 nucleotides align to TRBD1. The germline V gene has CDR1 DFQATT and CDR2 SNEGSKA (reference sequence). There are 16 residues in the CDR3. Unmatched junction bases numbered 9, after V lost 0 bases and J lost 2 bases. Here the CDR3 DNA reads TGCAGTGCTAGAGATCTCGACAGGGGAACCCCCTACGAGCAGTACTTC. Its protein product is CSARDLDRGTPYEQYF.

This clonotype showed up just once. One end of the junction fails to match germline, which may point to a read error. J is TRBJ2-7 and V is TRBV20-1, with unresolved D. The CDR3 runs to 14 residues. Per the germline V gene, CDR1 is DFQATT and CDR2 is SNEGSKA (reference sequence). CDR3 region: CGARGSTPSYEQYF. For the CDR3, the DNA is TGCGGTGCCCGTGGGTCTACTCCCTCCTACGAGCAGTACTTC.

As regards this clonotype: A much larger clone differs from this one at a single base, so this may be a read error. No conserved phenylalanine or tryptophan ends this CDR3, so it is likely a read error. The J gene is TRBJ2-3, the V gene TRBV9, with TRBD2 matching 7 bases. CDR3 length equals 16 residues. Trimming at V came to 0 bases and at J to 3 bases, leaving 7 bases not matched to a gene. Germline CDR1 SGDLS, CDR2 YYNGEE. The CDR3 DNA sequence: TGTGCCAGCAGCGTAGGACTAGCTTCTTGGACAGATACGCAGTATTCT. Amino acids: CASSVGLASWTDTQYS.

As regards this clonotype: Just one base apart from a much larger clone, this may be a read error. The chain uses TRBV6-5 and TRBJ2-5; TRBD2 agrees at 11 bases. The CDR3 totals 15 residues. The germline V gene encodes CDR1 MNHEY and CDR2 SVGAGI. The CDR3 is CAGRLLAGVQETQYF. For the CDR3, the DNA is TGTGCCGGCAGACTACTAGCGGGGGTACAAGAGACCCAGTACTTC.

This clonotype has a count of ten or more. V usage is TRBV9 and J usage is TRBJ2-7; D is perhaps TRBD1 or TRBD2 (5 bases each). Germline V CDR1 and CDR2: SGDLS, YYNGEE. The CDR3 consists of 14 residues. V was trimmed by 4 bases and J by 2 bases, leaving 13 bases between them. CDR3 amino acids: CASSSTWGPYEQYF. The DNA for the CDR3 is TGTGCCAGCAGCTCCACCTGGGGACCCTACGAGCAGTACTTC.

This clonotype was seen only a few times. The chain carries TRBV6-5 and TRBJ2-1; TRBD2 matches 8 bases. Trimming at V came to 2 bases and at J to 5 bases, leaving 14 bases not matched to a gene. CDR1 and CDR2 from the germline V gene are MNHEY and SVGAGI. CDR3 length: 18 residues. In DNA form, the CDR3 reads TGTGCCAGCAGTTACGACTTAAGCGGGAGCAGCAGGGACAATGAGCAGTTCTTC. Translating it yields CASSYDLSGSSRDNEQFF.

Of note for this clonotype: This could be a read error, since a much larger clone is one nucleotide away. This rearrangement joins TRBV28 to TRBJ2-5; maybe TRBD1 (5 bases). Germline assignment: CDR1 MDHEN and CDR2 SYDVKM. This CDR3 has 14 residues. The CDR3 DNA reads TGTGCCAGCAGTATCGACAGAAACCAAGAGACCCGGTACTTC. This codes for CASSIDRNQETRYF.

Regarding this clonotype: The germline gene is not matched at one end of the junction; a read error may be the cause. The chain combines TRBV7-2 with TRBJ2-2; TRBD2 matches 13 bases. Germline V lookup: CDR1 SGHTA, CDR2 FQGNSA. The CDR3 extends over 17 amino acids. The CDR3 nucleotides read TGTGCCAGCAGCCCGGGACTAGCGGGGACGATCACCGGGGGGCTGTTTTTT. The encoded protein is CASSPGLAGTITGGLFF.

This clonotype was counted a few times. The chain links TRBV27 to TRBJ2-1; 9 bases line up with TRBD2. The CDR3 is made up of 14 amino acids. Losses at the gene ends were 3 bases for V and 10 bases for J; bases not matched to a gene: 7. Germline V gene sequence: CDR1 MNHEY, CDR2 SMNVEV (reference sequence). DNA for the CDR3: TGTGCCAGCAGTTTTGTAGCGGGAGTCGGGGAGCAGTTCTTC. It translates to CASSFVAGVGEQFF.

The table lists this clonotype with many counts. The chain links TRBV7-6 to TRBJ2-3; D is ambiguous. In germline, CDR1 is SGHVS, CDR2 FNYEAQ. This CDR3 is 13 amino acids long. Deletions cut 1 base from V and 4 bases from J, with 6 bases between. This CDR3 is CASSLEAADTQYF. In nucleotides, the CDR3 is TGTGCCAGCAGCTTAGAGGCGGCAGATACGCAGTATTTT.

Ten or more counts support this clonotype. The rearrangement uses TRBV19 and TRBJ1-5; D perhaps matches TRBD1 (5 bases). CDR3 size: 15 residues. Germline-derived CDR1 and CDR2 are LNHDA and SQIVND (reference sequence). Trimming cost V 3 bases and J 2 bases, with 11 bases left between them. CDR3 coding DNA: TGTGCCAGTAGTATTTCGGGGGAAGGCAATCAGCCCCAGCATTTT. Translating gives CASSISGEGNQPQHF.

This clonotype was detected once. Just one base apart from a much larger clone, this may be a read error. The chain has TRBV10-3 and TRBJ1-2; unclear D gene. Germline V gene lookup returns CDR1 ENHRY and CDR2 SYGVKD. The CDR3 is made up of 11 amino acids. CDR3 amino acids: CAISEIYDYTF. In nucleotides, the CDR3 is TGTGCCATCAGTGAAATCTATGACTACACCTTC.

Ten or more counts support this clonotype. The chain employs TRBV3-1 and TRBJ2-3; 9 bases align to TRBD2. The CDR3 consists of 15 residues. With V trimmed by 1 base and J by 4 bases, 3 bases remained unmatched. Germline V lookup: CDR1 LGHDT, CDR2 YNNKEL (reference sequence). CDR3 sequence: CASSQVGLAPDTQYF. Written as DNA, the CDR3 is TGTGCCAGCAGCCAAGTGGGACTAGCTCCAGATACGCAGTATTTT.

This clonotype was seen repeatedly, ten times or more. The CDR3 coding sequence is TGTGCCAGCAGTTTATCGCCGACAGGGGGTGATGAAAAACTGTTTTTT. Its translation is CASSLSPTGGDEKLFF. The chain uses TRBV28 and TRBJ1-4; 9 bases are shared with TRBD1. This CDR3 is built from 16 residues. The J segment lost 6 bases and the V segment lost 1 base, leaving 6 bases of the junction unmatched. Germline CDR1 and CDR2: MDHEN and SYDVKM.

This clonotype turned up a few times. The V call is TRBV14, the J call TRBJ2-1, with 11 nucleotides matching TRBD2. With V trimmed by 5 bases and J by 9 bases, 6 bases remained unmatched. Germline V CDR1 and CDR2: SGHDN, FVKESK. The CDR3 has 14 residues. CDR3 in DNA: TGTGCCAGCAGCGTACTAGCGGGAGACACTGAGCAGTTCTTC. The encoded protein is CASSVLAGDTEQFF. The variable domain in full, completed from reference TRBV14 and TRBJ2-1, reads EAGVTQFPSHSVIEKGQTVTLRCDPISGHDNLYWYRRVMGKEIKFLLHFVKESKQDESGMPNNRFLAERTGGTYSTLKVQPAELEDSGVYFCASSVLAGDTEQFFGPGTRLTVL.